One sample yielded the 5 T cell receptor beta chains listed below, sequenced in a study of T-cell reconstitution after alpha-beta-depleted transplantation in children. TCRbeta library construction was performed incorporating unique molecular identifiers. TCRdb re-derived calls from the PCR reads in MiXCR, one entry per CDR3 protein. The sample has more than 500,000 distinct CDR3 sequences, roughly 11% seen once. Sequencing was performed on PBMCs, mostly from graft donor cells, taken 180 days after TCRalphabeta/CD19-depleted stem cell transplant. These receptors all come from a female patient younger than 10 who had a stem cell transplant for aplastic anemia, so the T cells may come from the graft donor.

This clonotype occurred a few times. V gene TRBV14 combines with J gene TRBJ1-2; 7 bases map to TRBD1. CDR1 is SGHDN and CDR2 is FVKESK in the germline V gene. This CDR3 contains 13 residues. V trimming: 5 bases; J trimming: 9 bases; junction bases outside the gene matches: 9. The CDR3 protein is CASSSRQGLSYTF. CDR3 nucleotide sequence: TGTGCCAGCAGCTCACGACAGGGTTTGAGCTACACCTTC.

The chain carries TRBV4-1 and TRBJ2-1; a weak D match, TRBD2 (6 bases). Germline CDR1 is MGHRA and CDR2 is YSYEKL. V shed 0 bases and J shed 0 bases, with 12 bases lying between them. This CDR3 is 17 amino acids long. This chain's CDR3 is CASSQEEGRSSYNEQFF. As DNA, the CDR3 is TGCGCCAGCAGCCAAGAGGAGGGTCGAAGCTCCTACAATGAGCAGTTCTTC.

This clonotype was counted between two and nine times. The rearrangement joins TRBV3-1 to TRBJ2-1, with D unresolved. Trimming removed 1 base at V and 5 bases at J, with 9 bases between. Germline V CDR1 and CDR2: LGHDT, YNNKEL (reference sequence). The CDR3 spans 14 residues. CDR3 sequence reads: CASSQVTGNNEQFF. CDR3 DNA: TGTGCCAGCAGCCAAGTTACGGGCAACAATGAGCAGTTCTTC.

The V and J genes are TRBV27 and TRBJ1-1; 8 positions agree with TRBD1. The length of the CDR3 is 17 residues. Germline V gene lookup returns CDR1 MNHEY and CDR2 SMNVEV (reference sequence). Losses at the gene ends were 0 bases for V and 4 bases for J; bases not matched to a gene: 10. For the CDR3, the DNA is TGTGCCAGCAGTTTATCTGCAGGGGGCCGAGGTTCCACTGAAGCTTTCTTT. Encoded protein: CASSLSAGGRGSTEAFF.

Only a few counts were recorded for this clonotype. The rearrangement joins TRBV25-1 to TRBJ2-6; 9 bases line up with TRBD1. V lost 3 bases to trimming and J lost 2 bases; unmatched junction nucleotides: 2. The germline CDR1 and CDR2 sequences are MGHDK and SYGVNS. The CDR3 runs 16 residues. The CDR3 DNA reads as TGTGCCAGCAGTGATAGGGACAGGGCTGGGGCCAACGTCCTGACTTTC. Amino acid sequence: CASSDRDRAGANVLTF. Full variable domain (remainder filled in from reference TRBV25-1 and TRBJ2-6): EADIYQTPRYLVIGTGKKITLECSQTMGHDKMYWYQQDPGMELHLIHYSYGVNSTEKGDLSSESTVSRIRTEHFPLTLESARPSHTSQYLCASSDRDRAGANVLTFGAGSRLTVL.